This is a list of T cell receptor beta chains from one sample in a study of cytomegalovirus exposure and HLA in healthy donors. Repertoires were generated with immunoSEQ multiplex PCR, while TCRdb's copy carries only in-frame clones and drops some. The table has 200,000 to 250,000 clones, under 85% seen once. Sequencing used PBMCs. These receptors were obtained from a man in his fifties or sixties in good health and CMV-seronegative. Both conserved end residues are part of each CDR3. D genes are given only for firm matches. Some rows mark clone size as missing; the rest say once, few, many or name a class of expanded clone.

D gene: -; V gene: TRBV2; J gene: TRBJ1-2; clone size: -; CDR3 protein: CASNQKIFVGYTF; CDR3 DNA: TGTGCCAGCAACCAGAAAATTTTTGTGGGCTACACCTTC
D gene: -; V gene: TRBV20-1; J gene: TRBJ2-5; clone size: -; CDR3 protein: CSAKQLETQYF; CDR3 DNA: TGCAGTGCTAAACAGTTGGAGACCCAGTACTTC
D gene: -; V gene: TRBV5-8; J gene: TRBJ1-1; clone size: -; CDR3 protein: CASSLADRRSTEAFF; CDR3 DNA: TGTGCCAGCAGCTTGGCGGACCGGAGGAGCACTGAAGCTTTCTTT
D gene: TRBD2; V gene: TRBV19; J gene: TRBJ2-7; clone size: -; CDR3 protein: CASSRPGLAGGEQYF; CDR3 DNA: TGTGCCAGTAGTAGACCGGGACTAGCGGGAGGTGAGCAGTACTTC
D gene: -; V gene: TRBV5-1; J gene: TRBJ2-5; clone size: -; CDR3 protein: CASSWVAVETQYF; CDR3 DNA: TGCGCCAGCAGCTGGGTTGCGGTAGAGACCCAGTACTTC
D gene: -; V gene: TRBV9; J gene: TRBJ2-7; clone size: -; CDR3 protein: CASSPYSGDEQYF; CDR3 DNA: TGTGCCAGCAGCCCCTACTCGGGAGACGAGCAGTACTTC
D gene: -; V gene: TRBV28; J gene: TRBJ2-7; clone size: -; CDR3 protein: CASLAERRYPYEQYF; CDR3 DNA: TGTGCCAGCCTTGCGGAGCGGAGATATCCCTACGAGCAGTACTTC
D gene: TRBD2; V gene: TRBV9; J gene: TRBJ2-3; clone size: -; CDR3 protein: CASSVGGRVTDTQYF; CDR3 DNA: TGTGCCAGCAGCGTGGGCGGGAGGGTAACAGATACGCAGTATTTT
D gene: -; V gene: TRBV14; J gene: TRBJ2-2; clone size: -; CDR3 protein: CASSQGNSGNTGELFF; CDR3 DNA: TGTGCTAGCAGCCAAGGCAATAGCGGGAACACCGGGGAGCTGTTTTTT
D gene: -; V gene: TRBV27; J gene: TRBJ1-1; clone size: -; CDR3 protein: CASTLVGGVPTEAFF; CDR3 DNA: TGTGCCAGCACCCTGGTGGGCGGGGTCCCCACTGAAGCTTTCTTT
D gene: -; V gene: TRBV6-1; J gene: TRBJ2-7; clone size: once; CDR3 protein: CASTSPGLREQYF; CDR3 DNA: TGTGCCAGCACCTCCCCGGGGTTGAGGGAGCAGTACTTC
D gene: TRBD2; V gene: TRBV7-8; J gene: TRBJ2-5; clone size: -; CDR3 protein: CASSLVSSGRSEQYF; CDR3 DNA: TGTGCCAGCAGCTTAGTGTCTAGCGGGAGGAGTGAGCAGTACTTC
D gene: -; V gene: TRBV9; J gene: TRBJ2-7; clone size: -; CDR3 protein: CASSPNLEPGQYF; CDR3 DNA: TGTGCCAGCAGCCCTAACCTTGAGCCGGGGCAGTACTTC
D gene: TRBD1; V gene: TRBV25-1; J gene: TRBJ1-2; clone size: -; CDR3 protein: CATGQGYGYTF; CDR3 DNA: TGTGCCACGGGACAGGGGTATGGCTACACCTTC
D gene: TRBD2; V gene: TRBV27; J gene: TRBJ2-3; clone size: -; CDR3 protein: CASSLRGERTSGADTQYF; CDR3 DNA: TGTGCCAGCAGTTTGAGGGGGGAACGGACTAGCGGGGCAGATACGCAGTATTTT
D gene: TRBD1; V gene: TRBV7-6; J gene: TRBJ1-5; clone size: -; CDR3 protein: CASSAGTVNQPQHF; CDR3 DNA: TGTGCCAGCAGCGCGGGGACAGTCAATCAGCCCCAGCATTTT
D gene: -; V gene: TRBV28; J gene: TRBJ2-7; clone size: -; CDR3 protein: CASGAGAYEQYF; CDR3 DNA: TGTGCCAGCGGGGCTGGGGCCTACGAGCAGTACTTC
D gene: TRBD1; V gene: TRBV11-2; J gene: TRBJ2-3; clone size: -; CDR3 protein: CASSPRDRGADTQYF; CDR3 DNA: TGTGCCAGCAGCCCTCGGGACAGGGGCGCAGATACGCAGTATTTT
D gene: -; V gene: TRBV30; J gene: TRBJ1-6; clone size: -; CDR3 protein: CAWSVSGSSYNSPLHF; CDR3 DNA: TGTGCCTGGAGTGTATCAGGAAGCTCCTATAATTCACCCCTCCACTTT
D gene: -; V gene: TRBV18; J gene: TRBJ2-3; clone size: -; CDR3 protein: CASSWGGASTDTQYF; CDR3 DNA: TGTGCCAGCTCATGGGGCGGGGCGAGCACAGATACGCAGTATTTT
D gene: -; V gene: TRBV5-1; J gene: TRBJ1-2; clone size: -; CDR3 protein: CASSLGLKPYGYTF; CDR3 DNA: TGCGCCAGCAGCCTTGGACTCAAGCCCTATGGCTACACCTTC
D gene: -; V gene: TRBV28; J gene: TRBJ2-4; clone size: -; CDR3 protein: CASTNWESRAKNIQYF; CDR3 DNA: TGTGCCAGCACCAACTGGGAGTCCCGGGCCAAAAACATTCAGTACTTC